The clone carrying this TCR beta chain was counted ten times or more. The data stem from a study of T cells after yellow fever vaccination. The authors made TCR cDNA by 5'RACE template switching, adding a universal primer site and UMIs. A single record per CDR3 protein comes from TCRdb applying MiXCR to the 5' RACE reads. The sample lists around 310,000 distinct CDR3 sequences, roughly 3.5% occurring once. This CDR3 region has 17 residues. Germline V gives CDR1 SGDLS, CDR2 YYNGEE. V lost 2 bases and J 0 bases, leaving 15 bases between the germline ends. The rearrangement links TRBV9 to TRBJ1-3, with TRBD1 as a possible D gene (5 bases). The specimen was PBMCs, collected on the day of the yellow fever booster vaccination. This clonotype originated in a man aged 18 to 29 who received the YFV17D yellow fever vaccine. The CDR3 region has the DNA TGTGCCAGCAGCGTGGGAGTAGGGGTCACCTCTGGAAACACCATATATTTT. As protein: CASSVGVGVTSGNTIYF.